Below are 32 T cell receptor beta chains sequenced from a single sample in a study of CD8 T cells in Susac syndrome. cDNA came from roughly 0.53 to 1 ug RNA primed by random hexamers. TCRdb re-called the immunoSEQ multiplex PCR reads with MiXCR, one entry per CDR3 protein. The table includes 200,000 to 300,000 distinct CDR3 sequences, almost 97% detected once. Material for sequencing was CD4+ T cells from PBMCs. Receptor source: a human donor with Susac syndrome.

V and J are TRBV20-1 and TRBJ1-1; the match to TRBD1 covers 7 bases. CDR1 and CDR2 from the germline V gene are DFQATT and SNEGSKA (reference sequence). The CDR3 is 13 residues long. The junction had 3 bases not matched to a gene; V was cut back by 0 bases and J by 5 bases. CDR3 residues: CSARDPDRTEAFF. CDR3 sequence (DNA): TGCAGTGCTAGAGACCCGGACAGGACTGAAGCTTTCTTT.

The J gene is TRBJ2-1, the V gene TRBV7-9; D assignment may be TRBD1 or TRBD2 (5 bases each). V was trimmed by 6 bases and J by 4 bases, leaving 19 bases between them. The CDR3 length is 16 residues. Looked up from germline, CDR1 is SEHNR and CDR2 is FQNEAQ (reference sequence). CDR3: CASSPRGPGAYNEQFF. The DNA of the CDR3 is TGTGCCAGCAGTCCTCGTGGTCCCGGGGCGTACAATGAGCAGTTCTTC. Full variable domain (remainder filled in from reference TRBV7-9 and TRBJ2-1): DTGVSQNPRHKITKRGQNVTFRCDPISEHNRLYWYRQTLGQGPEFLTYFQNEAQLEKSRLLSDRFSAERPKGSFSTLEIQRTEQGDSAMYLCASSPRGPGAYNEQFFGPGTRLTVL.

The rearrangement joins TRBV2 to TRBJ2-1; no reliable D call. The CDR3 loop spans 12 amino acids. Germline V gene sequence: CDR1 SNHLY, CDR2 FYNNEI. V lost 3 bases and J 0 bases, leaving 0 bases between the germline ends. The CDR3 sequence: CASSDSYNEQFF. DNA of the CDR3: TGTGCCAGCAGTGACTCCTACAATGAGCAGTTCTTC.

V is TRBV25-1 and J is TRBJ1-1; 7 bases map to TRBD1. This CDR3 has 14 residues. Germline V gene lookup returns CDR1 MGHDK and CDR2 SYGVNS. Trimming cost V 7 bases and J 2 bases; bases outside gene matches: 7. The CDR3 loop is CASKRQGGNTEAFF. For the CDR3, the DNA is TGTGCCAGCAAAAGACAGGGAGGAAACACTGAAGCTTTCTTT.

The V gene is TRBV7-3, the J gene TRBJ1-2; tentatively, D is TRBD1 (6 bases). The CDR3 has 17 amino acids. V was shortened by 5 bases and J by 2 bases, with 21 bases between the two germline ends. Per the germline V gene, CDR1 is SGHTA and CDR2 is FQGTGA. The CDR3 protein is CASSPRGGQLLNYGYTF. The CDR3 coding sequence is TGTGCCAGCAGCCCTCGTGGGGGGCAGCTCTTAAACTATGGCTACACCTTC. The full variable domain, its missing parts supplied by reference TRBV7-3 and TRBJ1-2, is GAGVSQTPSNKVTEKGKYVELRCDPISGHTALYWYRQSLGQGPEFLIYFQGTGAADDSGLPNDRFFAVRPEGSVSTLKIQRTERGDSAVYLCASSPRGGQLLNYGYTFGSGTRLTVV.

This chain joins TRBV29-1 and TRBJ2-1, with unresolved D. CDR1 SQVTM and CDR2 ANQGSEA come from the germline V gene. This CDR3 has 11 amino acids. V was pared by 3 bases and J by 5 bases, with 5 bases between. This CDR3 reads CSVDWDNEQFF. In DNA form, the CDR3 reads TGCAGCGTTGACTGGGACAATGAGCAGTTCTTC.

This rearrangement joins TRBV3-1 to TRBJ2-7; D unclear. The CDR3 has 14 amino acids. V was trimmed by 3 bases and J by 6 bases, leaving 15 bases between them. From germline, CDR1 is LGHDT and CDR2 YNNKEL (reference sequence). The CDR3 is CASSQGIGSGEQYF. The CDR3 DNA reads TGTGCCAGCAGCCAGGGGATAGGGTCTGGCGAGCAGTACTTC.

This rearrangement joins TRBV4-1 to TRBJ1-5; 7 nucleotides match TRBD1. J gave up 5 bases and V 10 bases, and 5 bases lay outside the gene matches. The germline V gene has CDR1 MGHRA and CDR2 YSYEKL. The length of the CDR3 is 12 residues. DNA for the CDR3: TGCGCCAACGACAGGGACGATCAGCCCCAGCATTTT. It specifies CANDRDDQPQHF.

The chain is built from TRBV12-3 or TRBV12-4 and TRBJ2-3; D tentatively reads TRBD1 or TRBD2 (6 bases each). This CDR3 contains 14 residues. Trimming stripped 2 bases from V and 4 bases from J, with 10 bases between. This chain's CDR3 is CASSLLGGADTQYF. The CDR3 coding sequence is TGTGCCAGCAGTTTACTGGGGGGCGCAGATACGCAGTATTTT.

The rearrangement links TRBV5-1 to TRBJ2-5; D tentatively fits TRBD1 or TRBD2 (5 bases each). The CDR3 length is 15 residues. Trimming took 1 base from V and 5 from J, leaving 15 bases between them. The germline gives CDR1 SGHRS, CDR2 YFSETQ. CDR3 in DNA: TGCGCCAGCAGCTTGCAGGGAGAGGGATCGGAGACCCAGTACTTC. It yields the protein CASSLQGEGSETQYF.

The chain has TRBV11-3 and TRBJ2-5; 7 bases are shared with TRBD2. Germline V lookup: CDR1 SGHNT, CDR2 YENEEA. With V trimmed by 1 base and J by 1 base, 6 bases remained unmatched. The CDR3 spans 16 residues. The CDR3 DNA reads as TGTGCCAGCAGCTTAGGCTCGAGCGGGATCCAAGAGACCCAGTACTTC. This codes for CASSLGSSGIQETQYF.

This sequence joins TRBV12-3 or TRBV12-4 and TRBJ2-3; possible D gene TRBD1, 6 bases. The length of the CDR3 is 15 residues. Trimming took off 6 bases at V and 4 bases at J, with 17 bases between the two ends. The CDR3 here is CASRPGAKGADTQYF. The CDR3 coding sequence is TGTGCCAGCAGGCCCGGGGCAAAGGGGGCAGATACGCAGTATTTT.

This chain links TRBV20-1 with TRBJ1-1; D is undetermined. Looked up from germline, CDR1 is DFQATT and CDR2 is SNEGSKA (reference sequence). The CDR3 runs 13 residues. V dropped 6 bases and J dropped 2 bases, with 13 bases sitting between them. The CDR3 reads CSALAPGNTEAFF. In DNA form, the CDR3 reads TGCAGTGCACTCGCTCCGGGTAACACTGAAGCTTTCTTT.

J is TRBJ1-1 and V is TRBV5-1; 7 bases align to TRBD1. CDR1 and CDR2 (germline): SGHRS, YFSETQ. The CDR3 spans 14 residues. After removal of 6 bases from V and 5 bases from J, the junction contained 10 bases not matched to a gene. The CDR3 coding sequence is TGCGCCAGCACGATCTCCAGGGGGGATACTGAAGCTTTCTTT. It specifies CASTISRGDTEAFF.

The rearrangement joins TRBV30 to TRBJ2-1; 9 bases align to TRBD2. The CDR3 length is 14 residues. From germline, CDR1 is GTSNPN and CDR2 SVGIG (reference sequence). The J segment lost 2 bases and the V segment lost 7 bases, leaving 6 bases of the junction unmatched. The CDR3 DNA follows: TGTGCCTCCTCGGGACTAGCAACCTACAATGAGCAGTTCTTC. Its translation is CASSGLATYNEQFF.

As DNA, the CDR3 is TGTGCCTGTTTCGAGGGGATGACCTACGAGCAGTACTTC. This translates into CACFEGMTYEQYF. The V and J genes are TRBV30 and TRBJ2-7, with D perhaps given as TRBD1 or TRBD2 (5 bases each). The CDR3 sequence is 13 residues long. The germline V gene encodes CDR1 GTSNPN and CDR2 SVGIG (reference sequence). With 6 bases removed from V and 2 bases from J, the gap between germline ends came to 14 bases.

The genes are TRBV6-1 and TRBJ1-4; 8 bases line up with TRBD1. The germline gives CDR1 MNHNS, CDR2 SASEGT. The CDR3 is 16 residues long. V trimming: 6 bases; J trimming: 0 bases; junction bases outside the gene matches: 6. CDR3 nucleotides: TGTGCCAGCAGCTCCGGACAGGGAACAACTAATGAAAAACTGTTTTTT. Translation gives CASSSGQGTTNEKLFF.

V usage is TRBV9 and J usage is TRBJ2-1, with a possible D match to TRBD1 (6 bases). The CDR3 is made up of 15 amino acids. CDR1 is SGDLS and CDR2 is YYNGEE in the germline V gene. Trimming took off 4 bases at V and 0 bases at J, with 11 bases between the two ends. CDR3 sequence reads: CASSPGVASYNEQFF. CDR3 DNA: TGTGCCAGCAGCCCAGGGGTCGCCTCCTACAATGAGCAGTTCTTC.

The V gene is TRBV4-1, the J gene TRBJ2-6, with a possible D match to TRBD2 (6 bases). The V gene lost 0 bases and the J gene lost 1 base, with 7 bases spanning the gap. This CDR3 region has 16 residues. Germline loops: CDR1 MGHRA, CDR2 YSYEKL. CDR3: CASSQDRGSGANVLTF. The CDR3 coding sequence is TGCGCCAGCAGCCAAGATCGGGGGTCTGGGGCCAACGTCCTGACTTTC.

CDR3 nucleotides: TGTGCCAGCAGCGTAGGGTTGTCACAGGTCCAAGAGACCCAGTACTTC. It is translated as CASSVGLSQVQETQYF. The chain links TRBV9 to TRBJ2-5; maybe TRBD1 (5 bases). V was pared by 0 bases and J by 1 base, with 13 bases between. Germline V gene sequence: CDR1 SGDLS, CDR2 YYNGEE. This CDR3 region has 16 residues.

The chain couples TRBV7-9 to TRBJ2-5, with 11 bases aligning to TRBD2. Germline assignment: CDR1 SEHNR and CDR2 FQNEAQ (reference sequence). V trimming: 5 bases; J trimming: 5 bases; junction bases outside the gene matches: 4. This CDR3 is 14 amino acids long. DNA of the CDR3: TGTGCCAGCAGCCCAATAGCGGGAGGGGAGACCCAGTACTTC. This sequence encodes CASSPIAGGETQYF.

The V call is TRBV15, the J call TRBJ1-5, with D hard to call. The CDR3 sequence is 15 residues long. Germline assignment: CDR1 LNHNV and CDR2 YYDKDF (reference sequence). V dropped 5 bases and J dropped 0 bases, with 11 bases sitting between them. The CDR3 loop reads CATSSQGNSNQPQHF. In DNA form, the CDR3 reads TGTGCCACCAGCTCTCAAGGGAATAGCAATCAGCCCCAGCATTTT.

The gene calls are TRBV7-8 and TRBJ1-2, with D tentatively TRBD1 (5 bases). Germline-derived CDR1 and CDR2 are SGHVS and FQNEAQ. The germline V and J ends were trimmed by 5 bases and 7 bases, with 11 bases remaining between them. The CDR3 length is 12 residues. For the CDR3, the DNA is TGTGCCAGCAGCCAGAGGGGTAGTGGCTACACCTTC. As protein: CASSQRGSGYTF. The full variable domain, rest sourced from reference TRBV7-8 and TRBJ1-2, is GAGVSQSPRYKVAKRGQDVALRCDPISGHVSLFWYQQALGQGPEFLTYFQNEAQLDKSGLPSDRFFAERPEGSVSTLKIQRTQQEDSAVYLCASSQRGSGYTFGSGTRLTVV.

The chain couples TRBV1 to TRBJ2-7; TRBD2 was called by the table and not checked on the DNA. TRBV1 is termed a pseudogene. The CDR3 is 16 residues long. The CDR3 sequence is CTSMGGTSGSSYEQYF. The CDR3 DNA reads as TGCACCAGCATGGGGGGGACTAGCGGGAGCTCCTACGAGCAGTACTTC.

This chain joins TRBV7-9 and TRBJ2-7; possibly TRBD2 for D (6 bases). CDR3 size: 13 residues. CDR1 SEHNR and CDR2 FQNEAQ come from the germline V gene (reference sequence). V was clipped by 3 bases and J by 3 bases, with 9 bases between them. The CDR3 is CASSFGGGYEQYF. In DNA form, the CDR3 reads TGTGCCAGCAGCTTTGGGGGAGGCTACGAGCAGTACTTC.

CDR3 loop: CASSPADRDGEKLFF. DNA for the CDR3: TGTGCCAGCAGTCCGGCGGACAGGGACGGTGAAAAACTGTTTTTT. V gene TRBV12-3 or TRBV12-4 combines with J gene TRBJ1-4; TRBD1 agrees at 8 bases. The ends lost 5 bases at V and 7 bases at J; junction bases unmatched: 9. CDR3 length: 15 amino acids.

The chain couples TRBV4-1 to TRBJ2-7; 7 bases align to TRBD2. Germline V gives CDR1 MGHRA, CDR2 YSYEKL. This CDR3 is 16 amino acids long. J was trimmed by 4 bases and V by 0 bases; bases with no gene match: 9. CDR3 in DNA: TGCGCCAGCAGCCAAGAATGGGCTAGCGGAACATACGAGCAGTACTTC. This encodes CASSQEWASGTYEQYF.

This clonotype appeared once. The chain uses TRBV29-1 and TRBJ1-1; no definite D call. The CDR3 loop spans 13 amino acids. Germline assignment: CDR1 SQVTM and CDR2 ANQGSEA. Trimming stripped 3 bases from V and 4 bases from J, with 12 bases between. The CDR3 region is CSVDKGRGTEAFF. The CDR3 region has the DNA TGCAGCGTTGATAAGGGTCGCGGCACTGAAGCTTTCTTT.

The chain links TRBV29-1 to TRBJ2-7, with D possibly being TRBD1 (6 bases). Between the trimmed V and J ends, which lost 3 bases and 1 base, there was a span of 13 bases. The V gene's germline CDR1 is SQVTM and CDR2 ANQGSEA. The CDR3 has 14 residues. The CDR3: CSVDKGQGSYEQYF. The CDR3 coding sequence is TGCAGCGTTGACAAGGGGCAGGGGTCCTACGAGCAGTACTTC.

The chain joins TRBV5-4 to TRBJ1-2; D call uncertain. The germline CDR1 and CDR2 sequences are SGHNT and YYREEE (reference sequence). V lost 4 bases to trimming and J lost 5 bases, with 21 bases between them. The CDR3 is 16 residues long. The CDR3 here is CASSPALRTATYGYTF. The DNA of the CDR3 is TGTGCCAGCAGCCCTGCCCTTCGGACGGCAACTTATGGCTACACCTTC.

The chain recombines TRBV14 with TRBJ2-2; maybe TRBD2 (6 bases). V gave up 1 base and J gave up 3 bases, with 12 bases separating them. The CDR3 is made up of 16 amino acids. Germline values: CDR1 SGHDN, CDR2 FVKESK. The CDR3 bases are TGTGCCAGCAGCCAAGTCGGGGGTTCTTACACCGGGGAGCTGTTTTTT. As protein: CASSQVGGSYTGELFF.

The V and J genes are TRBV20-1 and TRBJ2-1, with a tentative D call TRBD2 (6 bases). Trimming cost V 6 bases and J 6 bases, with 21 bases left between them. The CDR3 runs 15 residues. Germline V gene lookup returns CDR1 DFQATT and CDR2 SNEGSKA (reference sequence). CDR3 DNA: TGCAGTGCAACCCGTAGCGGAGGCGGGGTCAATGAGCAGTTCTTC. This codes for CSATRSGGGVNEQFF.